The 29 T cell receptor beta chains in this list originate from one sample, sequenced in a study of cytomegalovirus exposure and HLA in healthy donors. PCR primers comprised 60 Vbeta and 13 Jbeta primers. Repertoires were generated with immunoSEQ multiplex PCR, while TCRdb's copy carries only in-frame clones and drops some. This sample has some 78,000 clones; approximately 80% occur once, and the top ten carry about a third. Sequencing input: PBMCs. The receptors shown here come from a man aged 50-59 years in good health and CMV-seropositive.

The chain is built from TRBV4-1 and TRBJ2-2; no definite D call. The CDR3 runs 15 residues. The ends were cut back, 0 bases at V and 3 bases at J, with 8 bases in the middle. Germline V lookup: CDR1 MGHRA, CDR2 YSYEKL. The CDR3 nucleotides are TGCGCCAGCAGCCAAGATGGTAGCTACACCGGGGAGCTGTTTTTT. Translated, it gives CASSQDGSYTGELFF.

The V gene is TRBV6-1, the J gene TRBJ1-4; 8 nucleotides match TRBD1. The CDR3 runs to 16 residues. Germline CDR1 reads MNHNS; CDR2 reads SASEGT. The V gene end was trimmed by 4 bases and the J gene end by 7 bases; junction bases not matched to a gene: 11. CDR3 DNA: TGTGCCAGCAGTGTGGGAGGGGCAGGGGGCAGTGAAAAACTGTTTTTT. Its protein product is CASSVGGAGGSEKLFF.

The V call is TRBV7-8, the J call TRBJ2-3; TRBD1 aligns across 10 bases. This CDR3 has 16 amino acids. J was trimmed by 1 base and V by 4 bases; bases with no gene match: 5. Germline loops: CDR1 SGHVS, CDR2 FQNEAQ. The CDR3 DNA is TGTGCCAGCAGCTCCCGGGACAGGGGTGGCACAGATACGCAGTATTTT. Translation: CASSSRDRGGTDTQYF.

This chain joins TRBV18 and TRBJ2-3, with D perhaps TRBD2 (7 bases). There are 16 residues in the CDR3. Trimming stripped 6 bases from V and 8 bases from J, with 24 bases between. Germline V gene lookup returns CDR1 KGHSH and CDR2 LQKENI. CDR3 amino acids: CASSPGAGAVGGTQYF. The CDR3 DNA reads TGTGCCAGCTCCCCGGGTGCGGGGGCGGTCGGTGGTACGCAGTATTTT. The full variable domain, its missing parts supplied by reference TRBV18 and TRBJ2-3, is NAGVMQNPRHLVRRRGQEARLRCSPMKGHSHVYWYRQLPEEGLKFMVYLQKENIIDESGMPKERFSAEFPKEGPSILRIQQVVRGDSAAYFCASSPGAGAVGGTQYFGPGTRLTVL.

This sequence joins TRBV4-1 and TRBJ1-2; TRBD1 agrees at 10 bases. Germline CDR1 reads MGHRA; CDR2 reads YSYEKL. The CDR3 covers 19 residues. V lost 1 base and J lost 8; bases outside the gene matches: 19. CDR3 DNA: TGCGCCAGCAGCCAAGCGGGGCCGAACCGGGACAGGGGTATAGGAGGCTACACCTTC. Its translation: CASSQAGPNRDRGIGGYTF.

In its sample, this clone was seen a few times. The chain uses TRBV13 and TRBJ2-3; no definite D call. The germline CDR1 and CDR2 sequences are PRHDT and FYEKMQ (reference sequence). The CDR3 contains 13 residues. Trimming left V 1 base short and J 4 bases short, with 6 bases between. This CDR3 is CASSLAGSDTQYF. The CDR3 DNA reads TGTGCCAGCAGCTTAGCCGGGTCAGATACGCAGTATTTT. Combining the CDR3 with reference TRBV13 and TRBJ2-3 gives the whole variable domain AAGVIQSPRHLIKEKRETATLKCYPIPRHDTVYWYQQGPGQDPQFLISFYEKMQSDKGSIPDRFSAQQFSDYHSELNMSSLELGDSALYFCASSLAGSDTQYFGPGTRLTVL.

The chain combines TRBV18 with TRBJ1-1; 7 bases agree with TRBD1. The length of the CDR3 is 16 residues. V was pared by 4 bases and J by 0 bases, with 8 bases of the junction left unmatched. The germline gives CDR1 KGHSH, CDR2 LQKENI. The CDR3 here is CASSLWTGRMNTEAFF. In nucleotides, the CDR3 is TGTGCCAGCTCACTTTGGACAGGAAGGATGAACACTGAAGCTTTCTTT. The full variable domain, in which reference TRBV18 and TRBJ1-1 provide the parts outside the CDR3, is NAGVMQNPRHLVRRRGQEARLRCSPMKGHSHVYWYRQLPEEGLKFMVYLQKENIIDESGMPKERFSAEFPKEGPSILRIQQVVRGDSAAYFCASSLWTGRMNTEAFFGQGTRLTVV.

The chain uses TRBV7-8 and TRBJ2-7; D gene ambiguous. V dropped 4 bases and J dropped 0 bases, with 16 bases sitting between them. The length of the CDR3 is 16 residues. Germline lookup yields CDR1 SGHVS and CDR2 FQNEAQ. DNA of the CDR3: TGTGCCAGCAGCTGGCTTTTAAGTGGTTCCTCCTACGAGCAGTACTTC. Its protein is CASSWLLSGSSYEQYF.

This clone was observed a few times. This chain connects TRBV5-5 to TRBJ2-3, with TRBD1 identical over 7 bases. Germline assignment: CDR1 SGHKS and CDR2 YYEKEE (reference sequence). The trim removed 2 bases at V and 3 bases at J, leaving 6 bases unmatched. The CDR3 is made up of 15 amino acids. The CDR3 DNA is TGTGCCAGCAGCTTCTGGGACAGTAGAACAGATACGCAGTATTTT. Translating it yields CASSFWDSRTDTQYF. Full variable domain (remainder filled in from reference TRBV5-5 and TRBJ2-3): DAGVTQSPTHLIKTRGQQVTLRCSPISGHKSVSWYQQVLGQGPQFIFQYYEKEERGRGNFPDRFSARQFPNYSSELNVNALLLGDSALYLCASSFWDSRTDTQYFGPGTRLTVL.

The chain carries TRBV25-1 and TRBJ1-4; TRBD1 is a possible D gene (6 bases). Between the trimmed V and J ends, which lost 4 bases and 2 bases, there was a span of 14 bases. Germline lookup yields CDR1 MGHDK and CDR2 SYGVNS. This CDR3 has 16 amino acids. CDR3: CASSAETGFTNEKLFF. CDR3 DNA: TGTGCCAGCAGTGCCGAAACAGGGTTCACTAATGAAAAACTGTTTTTT.

This chain joins TRBV2 and TRBJ1-2; D ambiguous. The CDR3 is made up of 13 amino acids. Germline-derived CDR1 and CDR2 are SNHLY and FYNNEI. V lost 6 bases to trimming and J lost 12 bases, with 20 bases between them. In nucleotides, the CDR3 is TGTGCCAGCAGCGTACACGTTGAGGCGCGGGACACCTTC. It is translated as CASSVHVEARDTF.

Notes on this clone: The junction differs from germline at one of its ends, possibly a read error. The chain carries TRBV7-9 and TRBJ2-1; D gene ambiguous. This CDR3 spans 16 amino acids. The germline gives CDR1 SEHNR, CDR2 FQNEAQ (reference sequence). CDR3 DNA sequence: TGTGCCGGCAGTCAAAGTAGACCTACACCCGGAGATGAGCAGTTCTTC. Amino acids: CAGSQSRPTPGDEQFF.

The chain uses TRBV18 and TRBJ2-3, with TRBD2 identical over 8 bases. This CDR3 is built from 14 residues. Germline CDR1 is KGHSH and CDR2 is LQKENI. V lost 5 bases and J lost 4; bases outside the gene matches: 5. The CDR3 region has the DNA TGTGCCAGCTCAGCCGGGAGGGGTTCAGATACGCAGTATTTT. It translates to CASSAGRGSDTQYF.

The chain links TRBV5-6 to TRBJ2-4, with D possibly matching TRBD2 (6 bases). There are 19 residues in the CDR3. Trimming left V 1 base short and J 0 bases short, with 20 bases between. CDR1 SGHDT and CDR2 YYEEEE come from the germline V gene. The DNA of the CDR3 is TGTGCCAGCAGCTTGTTCTTGGGGAGTGGCGGGACAGCCAAAAACATTCAGTACTTC. Protein: CASSLFLGSGGTAKNIQYF.

In the case of this clone: This same CDR3 is encoded by further DNA sequences in the sample. The chain joins TRBV30 to TRBJ1-1; possible D gene TRBD1, 5 bases. CDR1 and CDR2 (germline): GTSNPN, SVGIG (reference sequence). V lost 1 base to trimming and J lost 3 bases, with 9 bases between them. The CDR3 spans 13 residues. The DNA of the CDR3 is TGTGCCTGGAGTGGCCAGGGATACACTGAAGCTTTCTTT. It translates to CAWSGQGYTEAFF.

This rearrangement joins TRBV7-2 to TRBJ2-5; 10 bases are a match to TRBD1. V dropped 5 bases and J dropped 5; count of bases not matched to a gene: 5. In germline, CDR1 is SGHTA, CDR2 FQGNSA. This CDR3 contains 14 residues. The chain's CDR3 is CASSERQGAETQYF. CDR3 DNA sequence: TGTGCCAGCAGCGAACGACAGGGGGCTGAGACCCAGTACTTC.

This clone came up once. The J gene is TRBJ2-3, the V gene TRBV7-2; 12 bases fit TRBD2. With V trimmed by 2 bases and J by 4 bases, 4 bases remained unmatched. The CDR3 runs to 16 residues. The germline CDR1 and CDR2 sequences are SGHTA and FQGNSA. The CDR3 here is CASSLLAGGPSDTQYF. The CDR3 DNA sequence: TGTGCCAGCAGCTTACTAGCGGGAGGGCCCTCAGATACGCAGTATTTT.

The chain couples TRBV5-1 to TRBJ2-3, with 7 bases aligning to TRBD2. The junction had 4 bases not matched to a gene; V was cut back by 0 bases and J by 0 bases. CDR1 is SGHRS and CDR2 is YFSETQ in the germline V gene. This CDR3 has 16 residues. CDR3 nucleotide sequence: TGCGCCAGCAGCTTGGCGGGAGGCCCTAGCACAGATACGCAGTATTTT. Residues: CASSLAGGPSTDTQYF.

The chain recombines TRBV5-1 with TRBJ2-2, with 12 bases identical to TRBD2. The germline gives CDR1 SGHRS, CDR2 YFSETQ. J was trimmed by 6 bases and V by 3 bases; bases with no gene match: 9. CDR3 size: 17 residues. The CDR3 protein is CASSSLLAGGGSGELFF. CDR3 DNA: TGCGCCAGCAGCTCGTTACTAGCGGGAGGAGGGTCCGGGGAGCTGTTTTTT.

V and J are TRBV6-1 and TRBJ2-7, with D perhaps matching TRBD2 (5 bases). Germline CDR1 reads MNHNS; CDR2 reads SASEGT. Trimming removed 1 base at V and 3 bases at J, with 7 bases between. The CDR3 is 13 residues long. The CDR3 spells CASSEGTFYEQYF. CDR3 nucleotide sequence: TGTGCCAGCAGTGAAGGGACTTTCTACGAGCAGTACTTC.

The V gene is TRBV9, the J gene TRBJ2-2, with 7 bases fitting TRBD1. Germline CDR1 and CDR2: SGDLS and YYNGEE. With 3 bases clipped from V and 0 bases from J, the junction kept 5 bases outside the gene matches. This CDR3 spans 16 amino acids. For the CDR3, the DNA is TGTGCCAGCAGCGCACAGGGGACAGCGAACACCGGGGAGCTGTTTTTT. It specifies CASSAQGTANTGELFF.

This clone was observed a handful of times. V is TRBV5-4 and J is TRBJ2-7; 13 bases line up with TRBD2. Germline CDR1 is SGHNT and CDR2 is YYREEE (reference sequence). The V gene end was trimmed by 0 bases and the J gene end by 1 base; junction bases not matched to a gene: 13. The length of the CDR3 is 20 residues. This CDR3 reads CASSLAVAGTSGTPSYEQYF. The CDR3 coding sequence is TGTGCCAGCAGCTTGGCCGTTGCCGGGACTAGCGGGACCCCATCCTACGAGCAGTACTTC.

This clone was recorded once. The J gene is TRBJ2-7, the V gene TRBV5-1; 8 positions match TRBD2. The germline gives CDR1 SGHRS, CDR2 YFSETQ. The junction had 7 bases not matched to a gene; V was cut back by 5 bases and J by 6 bases. CDR3 length equals 13 residues. CDR3 nucleotides: TGCGCCAGCAGTGTAGGACTAGCTCCCGAGCAGTACTTC. Residues: CASSVGLAPEQYF.

This sequence joins TRBV9 and TRBJ2-3, with 8 bases identical to TRBD1. The CDR3 extends over 14 amino acids. V lost 4 bases to trimming and J lost 3 bases; unmatched junction nucleotides: 4. Germline CDR1 and CDR2: SGDLS and YYNGEE. The CDR3 coding sequence is TGTGCCAGCAGCTCCGACAGGGGAACAGATACGCAGTATTTT. It codes for CASSSDRGTDTQYF.

The CDR3 nucleotides read TGTGCCACAAAGACAGGGCAGAGCTCCTACAATGAGCAGTTCTTC. It is translated as CATKTGQSSYNEQFF. The chain couples TRBV27 to TRBJ2-1; TRBD1 matches 7 bases. With 10 bases clipped from V and 0 bases from J, the junction kept 9 bases outside the gene matches. Germline V gene data show CDR1 as MNHEY and CDR2 as SMNVEV (reference sequence). The CDR3 spans 15 residues.

This clone turned up a few times. The chain uses TRBV6-5 and TRBJ2-7, with 13 nucleotides matching TRBD2. Germline loops: CDR1 MNHEY, CDR2 SVGAGI. The CDR3 consists of 15 residues. The V gene end was trimmed by 6 bases and the J gene end by 2 bases; junction bases not matched to a gene: 4. CDR3 protein: CASSLTSGRAYEQYF. The CDR3 region has the DNA TGTGCCAGCAGCCTAACTAGCGGGAGGGCCTACGAGCAGTACTTC.

This clone was seen a handful of times. This chain links TRBV4-2 with TRBJ2-1; 14 bases align to TRBD2. The ends lost 3 bases at V and 9 bases at J; junction bases unmatched: 10. The CDR3 totals 17 residues. Germline loops: CDR1 LGHNA, CDR2 YNFKEQ. CDR3 loop: CASSQSGTSGSRGEQFF. Written as DNA, the CDR3 is TGTGCCAGCAGCCAGTCCGGGACTAGCGGGAGCCGGGGTGAGCAGTTCTTC.

This chain connects TRBV7-8 to TRBJ2-7, with TRBD1 as a possible D gene (5 bases). Looked up from germline, CDR1 is SGHVS and CDR2 is FQNEAQ. The CDR3 extends over 13 amino acids. V gave up 3 bases and J gave up 1 base, with 7 bases separating them. CDR3 sequence reads: CASSFDSSYEQYF. The CDR3 nucleotides read TGTGCCAGCAGCTTCGACAGTTCCTACGAGCAGTACTTC.

The gene calls are TRBV2 and TRBJ2-1, with 7 bases identical to TRBD1. J lost 5 bases, V lost 4 bases, and 14 bases had no gene match. The germline V gene has CDR1 SNHLY and CDR2 FYNNEI. This CDR3 region has 17 residues. The DNA of the CDR3 is TGTGCCAGCAGTGGGGGAAGGGGGCCCGGGACAGACAATGAGCAGTTCTTC. Amino acids: CASSGGRGPGTDNEQFF.